A selection of T cell receptor beta chains follows, all from one sample in a study of blood T cell repertoires in COVID-19. Libraries were prepared by immunoSEQ multiplex PCR; TCRdb keeps only in-frame clonotypes and omits some of them. The table has some 150,000 clones, roughly 81% seen once. Sequencing was carried out using peripheral blood. Receptor source: a human donor with acute or convalescent COVID-19. The donor label of this sample is uncertain. Both conserved end residues are part of each CDR3. A D gene is named only where the DNA matches it firmly. The size entry is marked missing in some rows and otherwise reads once, few, many or a size class.

abundance	len	d_gene	v_gene	j_gene	CDR3aa	CDR3nt
-	13	-	TRBV15	TRBJ1-5	CATSRGGEQPQHF	TGTGCCACCAGCAGAGGGGGGGAACAGCCCCAGCATTTT
-	14	TRBD1	TRBV2	TRBJ1-2	CASRSGTGAPGYTF	TGTGCCAGCAGGTCCGGGACAGGGGCTCCTGGCTACACCTTC
-	15	-	TRBV18	TRBJ1-1	CASSPAETTNTEAFF	TGTGCCAGCTCACCGGCTGAAACAACGAACACTGAAGCTTTCTTT
-	13	TRBD1	TRBV10-3	TRBJ1-2	CAISEWDRAGYTF	TGTGCCATCAGTGAATGGGACAGGGCTGGCTACACCTTC
-	15	-	TRBV5-1	TRBJ2-1	CASCPRGPGSNEQFF	TGCGCCAGCTGCCCTCGGGGCCCCGGGAGCAATGAGCAGTTCTTC
-	13	TRBD1	TRBV5-1	TRBJ2-5	CASSFGQGETQYF	TGCGCCAGCAGCTTCGGACAGGGGGAGACCCAGTACTTC
-	16	TRBD1	TRBV4-1	TRBJ1-6	CASSQDEDRGHSPLHF	TGCGCCAGCAGCCAAGATGAGGACAGGGGGCATTCACCCCTCCACTTT
-	14	-	TRBV4-1	TRBJ1-2	CASSQGRRAGGYTF	TGCGCCAGCAGCCAAGGTCGTAGGGCGGGTGGCTACACCTTC
once	17	TRBD1	TRBV5-1	TRBJ2-2	CASSLGRGLSNTGELFF	TGCGCCAGCAGCTTGGGCAGGGGGCTTTCGAACACCGGGGAGCTGTTTTTT
few	13	-	TRBV20-1	TRBJ2-1	CSASTIQGNEQFF	TGCAGTGCTAGTACAATCCAGGGCAATGAGCAGTTCTTC
-	15	-	TRBV3-1/TRBV3-2	TRBJ2-3	CASSQEERRWGTQYF	TGTGCCAGCAGCCAAGAAGAGCGGCGGTGGGGTACGCAGTATTTT
few	15	-	TRBV27	TRBJ1-1	CASSLSHGGMTEAFF	TGTGCCAGCAGTTTATCGCACGGGGGGATGACTGAAGCTTTCTTT
-	13	TRBD1	TRBV3-1/TRBV3-2	TRBJ1-2	CASSRRDRGDYTF	TGTGCCAGCAGCCGACGGGACAGGGGAGACTACACCTTC
-	14	-	TRBV9	TRBJ1-2	CASSARDTNYGYTF	TGTGCCAGCAGCGCCCGGGACACGAACTATGGCTACACCTTC
-	14	-	TRBV11-2	TRBJ1-1	CASAAATEFTEAFF	TGTGCCAGCGCAGCCGCCACAGAATTCACTGAAGCTTTCTTT
-	13	-	TRBV2	TRBJ2-2	CASREEGSGELFF	TGTGCCAGCAGAGAGGAGGGGTCCGGGGAGCTGTTTTTT